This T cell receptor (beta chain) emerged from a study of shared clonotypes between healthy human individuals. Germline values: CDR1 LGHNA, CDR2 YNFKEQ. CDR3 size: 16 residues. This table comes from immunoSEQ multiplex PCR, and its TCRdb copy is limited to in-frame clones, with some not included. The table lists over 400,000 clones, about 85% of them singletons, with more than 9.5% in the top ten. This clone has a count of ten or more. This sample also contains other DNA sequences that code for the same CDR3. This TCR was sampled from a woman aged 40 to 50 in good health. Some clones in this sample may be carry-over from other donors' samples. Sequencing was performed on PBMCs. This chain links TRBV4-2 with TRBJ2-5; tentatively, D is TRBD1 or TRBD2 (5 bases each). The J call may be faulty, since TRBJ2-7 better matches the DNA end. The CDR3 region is CASSQDEGQGVDEQYF. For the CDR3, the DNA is TGTGCCAGCAGCCAAGACGAGGGGCAGGGCGTCGACGAGCAGTACTTC.